This TCR beta chain was sequenced in a study of T cell changes during pregnancy in multiple sclerosis. Sequencing used immunoSEQ multiplex PCR; TCRdb keeps in-frame clones, though not all of them. The table lists 35,000 to 45,000 clones, around nine tenths of them singletons. The clonotype comes from a female donor in good health, enrolled as a control in a pregnancy study. Source: CD4+ T cells from peripheral blood mononuclear cells, taken in the first trimester of pregnancy.

This CDR3 reads CSAVGANEQFF. For the CDR3, the DNA is TGCAGTGCTGTGGGGGCCAATGAGCAGTTCTTC. This chain uses TRBV20-1 with TRBJ2-1; tentatively, D is TRBD1 (6 bases). The CDR3 extends over 11 amino acids. Germline assignment: CDR1 DFQATT and CDR2 SNEGSKA (reference sequence). Trimming removed 5 bases from V and 6 bases from J, with 8 bases in between.